Presented here are 20 T cell receptor beta chains from one specimen sequenced in a study of hypomethylating agent response in myelodysplastic syndrome. Profiling relied on immunoSEQ multiplex PCR, and the TCRdb table lists in-frame clones only, not all of them. The top ten clones hold 20% to 30% of a sample with some 4,500 clones, roughly 84% of them seen once. The sample consisted of bone marrow, taken before or after starting hypomethylating agent treatment for myelodysplastic syndrome (not recorded which). All receptors derive from a human donor with myelodysplastic syndrome.

The V and J genes are TRBV6-5 and TRBJ1-3; the D gene is possibly TRBD1 (6 bases). Germline V lookup: CDR1 MNHEY, CDR2 SVGAGI. The CDR3 length is 14 residues. With 6 bases removed from V and 4 bases from J, the gap between germline ends came to 13 bases. CDR3 DNA: TGTGCCAGCAGCCAGGGAACAGGGGGAAACACCATATATTTT. It specifies CASSQGTGGNTIYF.

The chain recombines TRBV7-5 with TRBJ2-5. TRBV7-5 is deemed a pseudogene. The CDR3 runs to 15 residues. The CDR3 is CARTTVGPTQETQYF. CDR3 in DNA: TGTGCCAGAACCACTGTCGGCCCTACCCAAGAGACCCAGTACTTC.

V gene TRBV19 combines with J gene TRBJ2-1, with D possibly being TRBD2 (7 bases). CDR1 is LNHDA and CDR2 is SQIVND in the germline V gene (reference sequence). The CDR3 extends over 18 amino acids. V was cut by 1 base and J by 2 bases, with 18 bases left in between. The CDR3 protein is CASSIVAGAASAYNEQFF. The CDR3 DNA reads TGTGCCAGTAGTATAGTCGCGGGGGCCGCCTCAGCCTACAATGAGCAGTTCTTC. Looking up the rest from reference TRBV19 and TRBJ2-1 gives the full variable domain: DGGITQSPKYLFRKEGQNVTLSCEQNLNHDAMYWYRQDPGQGLRLIYYSQIVNDFQKGDIAEGYSVSREKKESFPLTVTSAQKNPTAFYLCASSIVAGAASAYNEQFFGPGTRLTVL.

The chain recombines TRBV5-1 with TRBJ1-3; 8 bases map to TRBD1. The CDR3 sequence is 18 residues long. V shed 4 bases and J 0 bases; nucleotides not matched to a gene: 12. Per the germline V gene, CDR1 is SGHRS and CDR2 is YFSETQ. The CDR3 sequence is CASSVTGTGGSSGNTIYF. The CDR3, as DNA: TGCGCCAGCAGCGTTACCGGGACAGGAGGATCCTCTGGAAACACCATATATTTT. Full variable domain (remainder filled in from reference TRBV5-1 and TRBJ1-3): KAGVTQTPRYLIKTRGQQVTLSCSPISGHRSVSWYQQTPGQGLQFLFEYFSETQRNKGNFPGRFSGRQFSNSRSEMNVSTLELGDSALYLCASSVTGTGGSSGNTIYFGEGSWLTVV.

The chain has TRBV29-1 and TRBJ2-1; TRBD2 agrees at 8 bases. The trim removed 7 bases at V and 8 bases at J, leaving 13 bases unmatched. CDR3 length: 14 residues. The germline CDR1 and CDR2 sequences are SQVTM and ANQGSEA. The CDR3 nucleotides read TGCAGCGGCCTACTAGCGGTCACTATGGATGAGCAGTTCTTC. Residues: CSGLLAVTMDEQFF.

The rearrangement links TRBV29-1 to TRBJ2-3, with D unclear. This CDR3 contains 14 residues. Germline loops: CDR1 SQVTM, CDR2 ANQGSEA. Trimming took off 1 base at V and 4 bases at J, with 12 bases between the two ends. The DNA of the CDR3 is TGCAGCGTTGAAGGGACGACAAGGGCAGATACGCAGTATTTT. It translates to CSVEGTTRADTQYF.

The V gene is TRBV10-2, the J gene TRBJ2-1, with TRBD1 as a possible D gene (5 bases). The CDR3 is made up of 13 amino acids. Germline values: CDR1 WSHSY, CDR2 SAAADI. Trimming took off 7 bases at V and 4 bases at J, with 11 bases between the two ends. CDR3 DNA: TGCGCCAGCATCTATGGGGCATACAATGAGCAGTTCTTC. It is translated as CASIYGAYNEQFF.

The chain uses TRBV7-8 and TRBJ2-2, with D possibly being TRBD1 (6 bases). V lost 1 base, J lost 6 bases, and 6 bases lay in between. Germline V gene lookup returns CDR1 SGHVS and CDR2 FQNEAQ. This CDR3 spans 13 amino acids. The CDR3 sequence is CASSLEGAGELFF. CDR3 DNA: TGTGCCAGCAGCTTAGAGGGGGCCGGGGAGCTGTTTTTT.

V is TRBV13 and J is TRBJ1-3, with 7 positions matching TRBD1. The CDR3 loop spans 17 amino acids. The germline gives CDR1 PRHDT, CDR2 FYEKMQ (reference sequence). V trimming: 4 bases; J trimming: 3 bases; junction bases outside the gene matches: 12. The CDR3 DNA follows: TGTGCCAGCAGCTGGCGACAGGGACACTCTTATGGAAACACCATATATTTT. Its translation: CASSWRQGHSYGNTIYF. Together with reference TRBV13 and TRBJ1-3, the CDR3 gives the full variable domain: AAGVIQSPRHLIKEKRETATLKCYPIPRHDTVYWYQQGPGQDPQFLISFYEKMQSDKGSIPDRFSAQQFSDYHSELNMSSLELGDSALYFCASSWRQGHSYGNTIYFGEGSWLTVV.

The gene calls are TRBV11-2 and TRBJ2-5; 13 positions match TRBD2. The tail of the sequence fits TRBJ2-7 better, so the J call may be wrong. There are 16 residues in the CDR3. Germline CDR1 reads SGHAT; CDR2 reads FQNNGV. In nucleotides, the CDR3 is TGTGCCAGCAGCTCCAGACTAGCGGGGGGCCCCTACGAGCAGTACTTC. Protein sequence: CASSSRLAGGPYEQYF.

The CDR3 sequence is CASSPISWASAQYF. Here the CDR3 DNA reads TGTGCCAGCAGTCCCATCTCTTGGGCGAGCGCGCAGTACTTC. The V call is TRBV27, the J call TRBJ2-7; D gene unclear. The CDR3 sequence is 14 residues long. Looked up from germline, CDR1 is MNHEY and CDR2 is SMNVEV (reference sequence). Trimming shortened V by 5 bases and J by 9 bases, and 20 bases separated the two germline ends.

For the CDR3, the DNA is TGCGCCAGCAGCTCCGGGACAGGGAGGAACTATGGCTACACCTTC. This codes for CASSSGTGRNYGYTF. This chain connects TRBV5-1 to TRBJ1-2; 9 positions match TRBD1. The junction had 5 bases not matched to a gene; V was cut back by 3 bases and J by 2 bases. This CDR3 is 15 amino acids long. Looked up from germline, CDR1 is SGHRS and CDR2 is YFSETQ. The full variable domain, rest sourced from reference TRBV5-1 and TRBJ1-2, is KAGVTQTPRYLIKTRGQQVTLSCSPISGHRSVSWYQQTPGQGLQFLFEYFSETQRNKGNFPGRFSGRQFSNSRSEMNVSTLELGDSALYLCASSSGTGRNYGYTFGSGTRLTVV.

The V gene is TRBV27, the J gene TRBJ2-5; D possibly corresponds to TRBD2 (5 bases). This CDR3 spans 14 amino acids. The germline V and J ends were trimmed by 6 bases and 5 bases, with 16 bases remaining between them. Germline assignment: CDR1 MNHEY and CDR2 SMNVEV (reference sequence). CDR3 protein: CASRHPGNGETQYF. DNA of the CDR3: TGTGCCAGCAGGCACCCGGGGAACGGGGAGACCCAGTACTTC.

The chain recombines TRBV4-2 with TRBJ1-6, with 7 bases that match TRBD1. Germline V gene data show CDR1 as LGHNA and CDR2 as YNFKEQ. This CDR3 has 15 residues. V shed 6 bases, J shed 5 bases, and the junction held 7 bases outside the gene matches. The CDR3 protein is CASSRIGTDNSPLHF. The CDR3 coding sequence is TGTGCCAGCAGTCGAATCGGGACAGATAATTCACCCCTCCACTTT.

The chain couples TRBV27 to TRBJ1-2; TRBD1 matches 7 bases. In germline, CDR1 is MNHEY, CDR2 SMNVEV (reference sequence). The CDR3 extends over 14 amino acids. Unmatched junction bases numbered 6, after V lost 0 bases and J lost 8 bases. This CDR3 reads CASSLSTGERGYTF. The CDR3 coding sequence is TGTGCCAGCAGTTTATCCACAGGGGAGCGGGGCTACACCTTC.

J is TRBJ1-2 and V is TRBV28, with TRBD1 as a possible D gene (5 bases). The CDR3 consists of 14 residues. Per germline, CDR1 MDHEN and CDR2 SYDVKM. Trimming took off 3 bases at V and 3 bases at J, with 11 bases between the two ends. The CDR3 DNA follows: TGTGCCAGCAGTTTCCCGGGGGGAGACTATGGCTACACCTTC. Protein sequence: CASSFPGGDYGYTF.

The chain links TRBV7-2 to TRBJ1-2, with D perhaps TRBD1 (5 bases). V shed 2 bases and J shed 1 base, with 11 bases lying between them. The CDR3 has 15 residues. Germline V gives CDR1 SGHTA, CDR2 FQGNSA. The chain's CDR3 is CASSLFGGGNYGYTF. CDR3 coding DNA: TGTGCCAGCAGCTTATTCGGGGGGGGTAACTATGGCTACACCTTC.

V usage is TRBV18 and J usage is TRBJ1-1; D gene ambiguous. CDR1 KGHSH and CDR2 LQKENI come from the germline V gene. V was cut by 1 base and J by 5 bases, with 11 bases left in between. CDR3 size: 14 residues. The CDR3, as DNA: TGTGCCAGCTCACCACGATTGTTGGAGACTGAAGCTTTCTTT. As protein: CASSPRLLETEAFF.

In its sample, this clone was seen once. The V and J genes are TRBV7-2 and TRBJ2-3, with D hard to call. Germline-derived CDR1 and CDR2 are SGHTA and FQGNSA. Trimming stripped 5 bases from V and 2 bases from J, with 8 bases between. This CDR3 spans 13 amino acids. The CDR3 region has the DNA TGTGCCAGCAGCGAGCCCAACACAGATACGCAGTATTTT. It is translated as CASSEPNTDTQYF.

In this sample, this clone turned up a few times. The chain couples TRBV6-1 to TRBJ1-5, with D unclear. Germline lookup yields CDR1 MNHNS and CDR2 SASEGT. The length of the CDR3 is 15 residues. V lost 4 bases and J lost 3, with 13 bases in between. CDR3 protein: CASSVDTENNQPQHF. The CDR3 DNA reads TGTGCCAGCAGTGTAGACACGGAAAACAATCAGCCCCAGCATTTT.